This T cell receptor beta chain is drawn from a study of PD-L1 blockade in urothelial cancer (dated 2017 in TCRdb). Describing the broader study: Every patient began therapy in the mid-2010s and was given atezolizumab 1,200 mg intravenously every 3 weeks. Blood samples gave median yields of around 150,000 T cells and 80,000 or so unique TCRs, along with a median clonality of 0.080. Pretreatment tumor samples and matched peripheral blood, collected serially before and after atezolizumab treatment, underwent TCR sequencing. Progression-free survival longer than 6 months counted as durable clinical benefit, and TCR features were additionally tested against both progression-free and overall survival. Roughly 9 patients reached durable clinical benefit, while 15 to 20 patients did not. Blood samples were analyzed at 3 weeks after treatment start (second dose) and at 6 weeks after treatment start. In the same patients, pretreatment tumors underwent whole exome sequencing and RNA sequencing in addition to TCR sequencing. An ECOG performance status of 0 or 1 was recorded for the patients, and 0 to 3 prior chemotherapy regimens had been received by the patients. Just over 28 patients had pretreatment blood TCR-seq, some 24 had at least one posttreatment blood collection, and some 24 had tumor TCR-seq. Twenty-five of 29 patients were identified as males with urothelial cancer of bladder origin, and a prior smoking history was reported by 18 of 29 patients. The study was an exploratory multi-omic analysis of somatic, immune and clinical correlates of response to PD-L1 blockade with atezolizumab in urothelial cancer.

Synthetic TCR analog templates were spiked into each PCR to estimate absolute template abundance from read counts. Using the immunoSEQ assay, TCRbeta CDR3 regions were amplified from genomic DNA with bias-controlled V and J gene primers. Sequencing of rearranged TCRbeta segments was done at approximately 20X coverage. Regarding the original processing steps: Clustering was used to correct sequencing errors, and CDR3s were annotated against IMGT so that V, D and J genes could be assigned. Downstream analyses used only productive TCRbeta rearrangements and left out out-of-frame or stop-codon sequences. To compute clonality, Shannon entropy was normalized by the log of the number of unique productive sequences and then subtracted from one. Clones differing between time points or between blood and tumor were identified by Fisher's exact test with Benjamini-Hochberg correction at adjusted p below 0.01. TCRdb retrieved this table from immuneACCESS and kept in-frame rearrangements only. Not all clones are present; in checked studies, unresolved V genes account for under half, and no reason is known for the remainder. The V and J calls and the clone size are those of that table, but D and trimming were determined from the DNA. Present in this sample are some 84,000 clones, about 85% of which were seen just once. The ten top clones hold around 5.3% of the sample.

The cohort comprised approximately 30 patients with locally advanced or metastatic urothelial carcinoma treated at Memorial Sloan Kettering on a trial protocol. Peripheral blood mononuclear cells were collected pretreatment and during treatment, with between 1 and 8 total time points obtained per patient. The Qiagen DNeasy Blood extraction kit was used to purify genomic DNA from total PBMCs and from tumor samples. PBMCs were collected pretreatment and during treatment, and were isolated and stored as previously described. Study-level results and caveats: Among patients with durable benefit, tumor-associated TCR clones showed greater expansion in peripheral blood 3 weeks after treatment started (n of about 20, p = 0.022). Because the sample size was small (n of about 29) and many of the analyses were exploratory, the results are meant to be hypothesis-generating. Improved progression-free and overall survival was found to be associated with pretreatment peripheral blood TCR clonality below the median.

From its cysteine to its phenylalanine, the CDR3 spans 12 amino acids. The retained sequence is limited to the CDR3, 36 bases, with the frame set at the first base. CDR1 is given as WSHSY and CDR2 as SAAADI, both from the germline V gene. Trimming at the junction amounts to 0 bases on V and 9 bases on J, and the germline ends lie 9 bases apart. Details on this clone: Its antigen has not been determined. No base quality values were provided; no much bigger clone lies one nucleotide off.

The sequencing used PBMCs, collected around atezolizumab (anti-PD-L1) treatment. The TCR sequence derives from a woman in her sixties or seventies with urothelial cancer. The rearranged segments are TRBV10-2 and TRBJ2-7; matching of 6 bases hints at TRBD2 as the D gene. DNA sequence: TGCGCCAGCAGTGAGTCGATGCGGGGGCAGTACTTC. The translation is CASSESMRGQYF.